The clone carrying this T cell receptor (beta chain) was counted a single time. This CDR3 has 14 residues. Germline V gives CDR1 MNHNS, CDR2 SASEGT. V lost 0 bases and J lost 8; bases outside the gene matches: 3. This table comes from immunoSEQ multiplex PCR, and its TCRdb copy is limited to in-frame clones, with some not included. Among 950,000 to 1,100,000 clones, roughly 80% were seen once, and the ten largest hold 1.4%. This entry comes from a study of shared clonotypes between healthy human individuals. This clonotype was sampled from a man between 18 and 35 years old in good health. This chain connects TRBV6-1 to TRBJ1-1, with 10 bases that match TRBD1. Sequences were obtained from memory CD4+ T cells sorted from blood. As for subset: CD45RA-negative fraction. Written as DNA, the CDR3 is TGTGCCAGCAGTGAAGCGTGGGGACAGGGGGAAGCTTTCTTT. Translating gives CASSEAWGQGEAFF.